The 28 T cell receptor beta chains in this list originate from one sample, sequenced in a study of OX40 agonist ivuxolimab in advanced cancers. Assay: immunoSEQ multiplex PCR; the TCRdb copy retains only in-frame clones and omits some. The table has approximately 74,000 clones, more than 85% seen once; the top ten hold about 0.3%. The sample here was CD4+ or CD8+ T cells sorted from blood, taken in a trial of the OX40 agonist ivuxolimab. These TCRs come from an adult with an advanced solid tumor such as melanoma, head and neck, liver or kidney cancer.

The chain carries TRBV25-1 and TRBJ2-7; no definite D call. Germline CDR1 MGHDK, CDR2 SYGVNS. V was pared by 6 bases and J by 1 base, with 7 bases between. This CDR3 spans 12 amino acids. The CDR3: CASSPESYEQYF. The CDR3 DNA reads TGTGCCAGCAGCCCGGAGTCCTACGAGCAGTACTTC.

The chain links TRBV14 to TRBJ2-7, with TRBD2 identical over 9 bases. With 0 bases clipped from V and 4 bases from J, the junction kept 13 bases outside the gene matches. Germline CDR1 SGHDN, CDR2 FVKESK. This CDR3 has 18 amino acids. CDR3 sequence reads: CASSQDLEAGGPSYEQYF. The CDR3 DNA is TGTGCCAGCAGCCAAGATCTGGAGGCGGGAGGGCCCTCGTACGAGCAGTACTTC.

V usage is TRBV6-5 and J usage is TRBJ1-5; no firm D call. CDR3 length: 14 residues. Trimming pared 2 bases from V and 9 bases from J, leaving 14 bases between. Germline assignment: CDR1 MNHEY and CDR2 SVGAGI. The CDR3 protein is CASSYDVLIGPQHF. CDR3 in DNA: TGTGCCAGCAGTTACGATGTGCTCATCGGGCCCCAGCATTTT.

This chain connects TRBV6-5 to TRBJ2-1, with 9 bases aligning to TRBD2. Germline trimming cut 6 bases from V and 6 bases from J; bases unmatched to any gene: 6. Germline V gene data show CDR1 as MNHEY and CDR2 as SVGAGI. The CDR3 is 14 amino acids. CDR3 region: CASRSSGIGNEQFF. The CDR3 DNA sequence: TGTGCCAGCAGGTCTAGCGGGATCGGCAATGAGCAGTTCTTC.

The chain recombines TRBV6-6 with TRBJ1-5; weak D call: TRBD1 (6 bases). With 2 bases removed from V and 2 bases from J, the gap between germline ends came to 13 bases. Looked up from germline, CDR1 is MNHNY and CDR2 is SVGAGI (reference sequence). The CDR3 runs 16 residues. The CDR3 sequence is CASSYGGAWGNQPQHF. The CDR3 nucleotides are TGTGCCAGCAGTTACGGGGGCGCGTGGGGCAATCAGCCCCAGCATTTT.

The chain joins TRBV21-1 to TRBJ2-1; the table's D call, TRBD2, has no DNA check behind it. TRBV21-1 constitutes a pseudogene. This CDR3 has 16 amino acids. CDR3 nucleotides: TGTGCCAGCAGCAAAAGATCGGGAGGGCCCCACAATGAGCAGTTCTTC. Translating gives CASSKRSGGPHNEQFF.

The rearrangement links TRBV18 to TRBJ1-2, with a tentative D call TRBD1 (6 bases). V was shortened by 4 bases and J by 7 bases, with 16 bases between the two germline ends. CDR3 size: 14 residues. Per the germline V gene, CDR1 is KGHSH and CDR2 is LQKENI. CDR3 DNA: TGTGCCAGCTCACTCCTGGACAGAGTCGGTGGCTACACCTTC. This translates into CASSLLDRVGGYTF. The whole variable domain, filled in from reference TRBV18 and TRBJ1-2, reads NAGVMQNPRHLVRRRGQEARLRCSPMKGHSHVYWYRQLPEEGLKFMVYLQKENIIDESGMPKERFSAEFPKEGPSILRIQQVVRGDSAAYFCASSLLDRVGGYTFGSGTRLTVV.

The CDR3: CASSPHERLGGYTF. CDR3 DNA sequence: TGTGCCAGCAGCCCCCACGAGCGGCTTGGAGGCTACACCTTC. The genes are TRBV9 and TRBJ1-2, with D unresolved. V gave up 4 bases and J gave up 8 bases, with 18 bases separating them. Germline assignment: CDR1 SGDLS and CDR2 YYNGEE. CDR3 length: 14 residues.

The CDR3 sequence is CASSSSAGTIPSTDTQYF. The DNA of the CDR3 is TGTGCCAGTAGTTCTTCGGCGGGGACAATTCCTAGCACAGATACGCAGTATTTT. The chain combines TRBV19 with TRBJ2-3, with D perhaps assigned TRBD1 or TRBD2 (6 bases each). The germline V and J ends were trimmed by 5 bases and 0 bases, with 21 bases remaining between them. Per the germline V gene, CDR1 is LNHDA and CDR2 is SQIVND (reference sequence). The CDR3 length is 18 residues.

The chain uses TRBV29-1 and TRBJ2-5, with TRBD1 matching 8 bases. The CDR3 is made up of 13 amino acids. Germline CDR1 reads SQVTM; CDR2 reads ANQGSEA. V shed 3 bases, J shed 4 bases, and the junction held 4 bases outside the gene matches. This chain's CDR3 is CSVDVTGGETQYF. The CDR3, as DNA: TGCAGCGTTGATGTTACAGGGGGAGAGACCCAGTACTTC.

The gene calls are TRBV28 and TRBJ1-5, with D maybe TRBD1 (6 bases). CDR1 is MDHEN, CDR2 SYDVKM, per germline. V was trimmed by 1 base and J by 2 bases, leaving 12 bases between them. CDR3 length: 16 amino acids. The DNA for the CDR3 is TGTGCCAGCAGTTTATTGGGGGGGCGCGGCAATCAGCCCCAGCATTTT. This gives the protein CASSLLGGRGNQPQHF.

The rearrangement uses TRBV2 and TRBJ2-2; tentatively, D is TRBD2 (5 bases). The CDR3 spans 13 residues. CDR1 is SNHLY, CDR2 FYNNEI, per germline. Between the trimmed V and J ends, which lost 4 bases and 4 bases, there was a span of 7 bases. The CDR3 here is CASSVGVTGELFF. Written as DNA, the CDR3 is TGTGCCAGCAGTGTCGGGGTCACCGGGGAGCTGTTTTTT.

The chain joins TRBV19 to TRBJ2-1; 14 positions match TRBD2. J gave up 0 bases and V 4 bases, and 5 bases lay outside the gene matches. The germline CDR1 and CDR2 sequences are LNHDA and SQIVND (reference sequence). This CDR3 region has 18 residues. CDR3 nucleotide sequence: TGTGCCAGTAGTAGGGGACTAGCGGGGGCACTCTCCTACAATGAGCAGTTCTTC. This sequence encodes CASSRGLAGALSYNEQFF.

This clone was detected only a few times. The chain carries TRBV28 and TRBJ1-2; unclear D gene. Germline CDR1 is MDHEN and CDR2 is SYDVKM. The CDR3 is 15 amino acids. V was clipped by 2 bases and J by 4 bases, with 14 bases between them. DNA for the CDR3: TGTGCCAGCAGTTTAGATTTACAGAACTCCTATGGCTACACCTTC. Protein sequence: CASSLDLQNSYGYTF.

This chain connects TRBV7-4 to TRBJ2-7; no definite D call. CDR3 size: 12 residues. The ends were cut back, 1 base at V and 2 bases at J, with 3 bases in the middle. Germline V gene sequence: CDR1 SGHVT, CDR2 SQSDAQ. CDR3 residues: CASSLGAYEQYF. As DNA, the CDR3 is TGTGCCAGCAGCTTAGGAGCCTACGAGCAGTACTTC.

This chain connects TRBV28 to TRBJ2-2; 10 bases align to TRBD2. J gave up 7 bases and V 8 bases, and 16 bases lay outside the gene matches. CDR1 and CDR2 (germline): MDHEN, SYDVKM. The CDR3 runs to 17 residues. CDR3 in DNA: TGTGCCAGCGCGCTCTTTGCTAGCGGGAGTTACGTCGGGGAGCTGTTTTTT. It yields the protein CASALFASGSYVGELFF.

The rearrangement links TRBV7-9 to TRBJ2-1, with D hard to call. The CDR3 sequence is 11 residues long. V dropped 4 bases and J dropped 9 bases, with 7 bases sitting between them. Germline V gene lookup returns CDR1 SEHNR and CDR2 FQNEAQ (reference sequence). The CDR3 DNA is TGTGCCAGCAGCTACGGCGGTGAGCAGTTCTTC. It specifies CASSYGGEQFF.

J is TRBJ2-1 and V is TRBV7-3; TRBD1 agrees at 10 bases. Germline CDR1 reads SGHTA; CDR2 reads FQGTGA. The CDR3 has 13 amino acids. Trimming took 7 bases from V and 13 from J; bases not matched to a gene: 10. CDR3 amino acids: CASKVLGTGAQFF. The CDR3 DNA reads as TGTGCCAGCAAGGTCCTAGGGACAGGGGCTCAGTTCTTC.

As to this clone: Distinct nucleotide sequences in the sample also encode this CDR3. The rearrangement joins TRBV6-1 to TRBJ2-7, with D tentatively TRBD2 (5 bases). V gave up 4 bases and J gave up 2 bases, with 21 bases separating them. CDR3 length: 17 amino acids. CDR1 is MNHNS and CDR2 is SASEGT in the germline V gene. The CDR3 loop is CASSGPGRGMWAYEQYF. The DNA of the CDR3 is TGTGCCAGCAGTGGCCCCGGGCGAGGGATGTGGGCCTACGAGCAGTACTTC.

The gene calls are TRBV5-1 and TRBJ1-2; D not resolved. V was shortened by 1 base and J by 4 bases, with 11 bases between the two germline ends. The CDR3 loop spans 14 amino acids. Germline CDR1 is SGHRS and CDR2 is YFSETQ. CDR3 coding DNA: TGCGCCAGCAGCTTGTTCGCAGGATTCTATGGCTACACCTTC. Its translation is CASSLFAGFYGYTF.

This chain joins TRBV21-1 and TRBJ1-2. TRBV21-1 is marked as a pseudogene. This CDR3 spans 13 amino acids. CDR3 protein: CARAPRGNYGYTF. The CDR3 DNA reads TGTGCCAGAGCCCCCCGGGGCAACTATGGCTACACCTTC.

The chain is built from TRBV27 and TRBJ2-7; 8 bases map to TRBD1. The germline gives CDR1 MNHEY, CDR2 SMNVEV (reference sequence). This CDR3 region has 16 residues. V shed 5 bases, J shed 2 bases, and the junction held 11 bases outside the gene matches. This chain's CDR3 is CASSREGTGSTYEQYF. The CDR3 bases are TGTGCCAGCAGTCGAGAAGGGACAGGATCCACCTACGAGCAGTACTTC.

The genes are TRBV18 and TRBJ1-2; the D is unclear. The CDR3 runs 18 residues. Deletions cut 2 bases from V and 6 bases from J, with 25 bases between. Per germline, CDR1 KGHSH and CDR2 LQKENI. The CDR3 DNA is TGTGCCAGCTCACCAATCTCCCCGGGCCTTACTAACTGGGATGGCTACACCTTC. Amino acids: CASSPISPGLTNWDGYTF.

This sequence joins TRBV15 and TRBJ2-5; D could derive from TRBD1 or TRBD2 (5 bases each). Trimming took off 0 bases at V and 7 bases at J, with 18 bases between the two ends. The CDR3 length is 16 residues. Per the germline V gene, CDR1 is LNHNV and CDR2 is YYDKDF (reference sequence). CDR3 sequence reads: CATSRDKGTASATQYF. CDR3 coding DNA: TGTGCCACCAGCAGAGATAAAGGGACGGCCTCCGCGACCCAGTACTTC.

Only one count was recorded for this clone. The J gene is TRBJ1-1, the V gene TRBV6-4; the match to TRBD1 covers 8 bases. The germline V gene encodes CDR1 MRHNA and CDR2 SNTAGT. CDR3 length: 14 residues. Trimming removed 6 bases from V and 4 bases from J; junction bases left unmatched: 7. The CDR3 region has the DNA TGTGCCAGCAGACTACAGGGGGGGTCCACTGAAGCTTTCTTT. This encodes CASRLQGGSTEAFF.

The V and J genes are TRBV19 and TRBJ1-5, with D possibly matching TRBD1 (6 bases). This CDR3 spans 14 amino acids. The germline CDR1 and CDR2 sequences are LNHDA and SQIVND (reference sequence). Trimming stripped 1 base from V and 6 bases from J, with 10 bases between. The CDR3 region has the DNA TGTGCCAGTAGTATAGCCAGGGGTAGTCAGCCCCAGCATTTT. Its protein is CASSIARGSQPQHF.

The rearrangement links TRBV20-1 to TRBJ2-3; D uncertain. Per germline, CDR1 DFQATT and CDR2 SNEGSKA (reference sequence). The CDR3 runs 11 residues. Trimming shortened V by 7 bases and J by 2 bases, and 7 bases separated the two germline ends. The CDR3 is CSGEHTDTQYF. The CDR3 region has the DNA TGCAGTGGTGAGCACACAGATACGCAGTATTTT.

The V and J genes are TRBV6-4 and TRBJ2-1; D is possibly TRBD1 (5 bases). With 4 bases removed from V and 3 bases from J, the gap between germline ends came to 13 bases. Germline CDR1 reads MRHNA; CDR2 reads SNTAGT. The CDR3 has 15 amino acids. In DNA, the CDR3 is TGTGCCAGCAGTGGAGCCTTGGGGCACTACAATGAGCAGTTCTTC. Amino acid sequence: CASSGALGHYNEQFF.